The sequence of this T cell receptor (beta chain) was determined in a study of blood T cell repertoires in COVID-19. The overall study: There were acute and convalescent COVID-19 samples, and they came from the United States, Italy and Spain. PBMCs, B-cell-depleted T cells, or T cells provided the cDNA or gDNA that made up the material.

The V gene's germline CDR1 is SNHLY and CDR2 FYNNEI. CDR3 length: 14 residues. With 5 bases removed from V and 2 bases from J, the gap between germline ends came to 12 bases. Original processing methods: Quantification of nucleated cells was approximated via reference gene primer amplification. Generated by immunoSEQ multiplex PCR, the TCRdb table keeps only in-frame clones and is missing some. V and J calls and clone size come straight from that table; D and trimming were deduced from the DNA. The sample yields roughly 200,000 clones, approximately 87% seen once. Sequenced input: peripheral blood. This clonotype originated in a woman aged 18-29 years who had recovered from COVID-19. The chain couples TRBV2 to TRBJ1-1; a possible D gene is TRBD1 (6 bases). The CDR3 DNA sequence: TGTGCCAGCAGTAAGGACAGCCTAAACACTGAAGCTTTCTTT. This translates into CASSKDSLNTEAFF. The whole variable domain, filled in from reference TRBV2 and TRBJ1-1, reads EPEVTQTPSHQVTQMGQEVILRCVPISNHLYFYWYRQILGQKVEFLVSFYNNEISEKSEIFDDQFSVERPDGSNFTLKIRSTKLEDSAMYFCASSKDSLNTEAFFGQGTRLTVV.